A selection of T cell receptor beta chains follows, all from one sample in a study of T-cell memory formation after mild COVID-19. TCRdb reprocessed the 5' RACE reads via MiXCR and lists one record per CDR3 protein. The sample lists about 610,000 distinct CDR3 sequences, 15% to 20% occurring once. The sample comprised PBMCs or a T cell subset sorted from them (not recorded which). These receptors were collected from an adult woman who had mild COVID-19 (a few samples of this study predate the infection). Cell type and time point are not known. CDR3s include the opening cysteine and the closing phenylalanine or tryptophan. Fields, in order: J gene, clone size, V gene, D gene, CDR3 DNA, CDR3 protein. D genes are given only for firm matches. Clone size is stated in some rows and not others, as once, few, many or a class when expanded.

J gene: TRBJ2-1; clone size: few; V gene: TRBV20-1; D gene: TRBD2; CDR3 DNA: TGCAGTGCTACAGCCTACCTAGCGGGAGGTTGGGTTGAGCAGTTCTTC; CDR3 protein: CSATAYLAGGWVEQFF
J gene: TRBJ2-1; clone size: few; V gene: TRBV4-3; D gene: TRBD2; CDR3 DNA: TGCGCCAGCAGCCAGGGTCTTCTAGCGGCCGGAAGAAATGAGCAGTTCTTC; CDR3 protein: CASSQGLLAAGRNEQFF
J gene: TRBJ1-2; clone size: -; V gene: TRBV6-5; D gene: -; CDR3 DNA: TGTGCCAGCAGTTACTCCACCCTAGGGGGCTACACCTTC; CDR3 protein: CASSYSTLGGYTF
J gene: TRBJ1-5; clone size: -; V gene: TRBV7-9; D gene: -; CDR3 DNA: TGTGCCAGCAGCTTAGTCATCGGTCAGCCCCAGCATTTT; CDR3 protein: CASSLVIGQPQHF
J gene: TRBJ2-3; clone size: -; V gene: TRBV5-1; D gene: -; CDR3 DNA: TGCGCCAGCAGCTACCAAAGCACAGATACGCAGTATTTT; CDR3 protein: CASSYQSTDTQYF
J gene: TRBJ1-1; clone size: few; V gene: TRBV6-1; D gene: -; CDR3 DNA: TGTGCCAGCAGGGATGTTATCGACAGCTCTGAAGCTTTCTTT; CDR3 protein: CASRDVIDSSEAFF
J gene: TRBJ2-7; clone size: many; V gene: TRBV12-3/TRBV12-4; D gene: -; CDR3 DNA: -; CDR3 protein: CASSSSRGGYYEQYF
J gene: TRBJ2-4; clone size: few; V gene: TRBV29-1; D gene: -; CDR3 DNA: TGCAGCGTTGAAAGTCTAGCTAAAAACATTCAGTACTTC; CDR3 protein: CSVESLAKNIQYF
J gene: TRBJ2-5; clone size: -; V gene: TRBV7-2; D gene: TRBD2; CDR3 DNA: TGTGCCAGCAGCTTAGTGCTAGCGGGAGGTCATGAGACCCAGTACTTC; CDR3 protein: CASSLVLAGGHETQYF
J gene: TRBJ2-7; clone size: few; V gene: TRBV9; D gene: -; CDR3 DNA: TGTGCCAGCAGCGTCGGAGGGGACACGGCCTCCTACGAGCAGTACTTC; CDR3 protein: CASSVGGDTASYEQYF
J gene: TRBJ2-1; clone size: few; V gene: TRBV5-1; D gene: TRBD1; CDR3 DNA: TGCGCCAGCAGGACCGGGACAGGGGACTACAATGAGCAGTTCTTC; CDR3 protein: CASRTGTGDYNEQFF
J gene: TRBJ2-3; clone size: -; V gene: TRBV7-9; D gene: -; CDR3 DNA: TGTGCCAGCAGCCCAGTAGGTGGACCGGGATCCGGCACAGATACGCAGTATTTT; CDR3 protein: CASSPVGGPGSGTDTQYF
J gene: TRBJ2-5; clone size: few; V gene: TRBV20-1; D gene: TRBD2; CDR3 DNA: TGCAGTGCTAGCAGGCGGGGGGGCCCCGGAGAGACCCAGTACTTC; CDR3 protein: CSASRRGGPGETQYF
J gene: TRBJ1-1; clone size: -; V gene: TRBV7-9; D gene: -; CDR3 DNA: TGTGCCAGCAGCTCCTGGACCATACCGAACACTGAAGCTTTCTTT; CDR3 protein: CASSSWTIPNTEAFF
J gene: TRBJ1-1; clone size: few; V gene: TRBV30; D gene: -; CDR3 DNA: TGTGCCTGGAGTCCCCGAATAGAAGCTTTCTTT; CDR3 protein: CAWSPRIEAFF
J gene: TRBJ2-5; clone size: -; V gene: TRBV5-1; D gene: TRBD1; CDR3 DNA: TGCGCCAGCAGCTTCGGTTTAGCCAACAACCGGGACAGGGGGCAAGAGACCCAGTACTTC; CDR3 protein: CASSFGLANNRDRGQETQYF
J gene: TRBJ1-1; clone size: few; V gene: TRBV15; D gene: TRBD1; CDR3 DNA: TGTGCCACCAGATTCCGGACAGGGATGACTGAAGCTTTCTTT; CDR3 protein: CATRFRTGMTEAFF
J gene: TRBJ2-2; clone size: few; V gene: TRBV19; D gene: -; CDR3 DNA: TGTGCCAGTAGATGGGGGGCCGACACCGGGGAGCTGTTTTTT; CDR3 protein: CASRWGADTGELFF
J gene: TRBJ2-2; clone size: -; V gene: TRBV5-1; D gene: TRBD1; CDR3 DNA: TGCGCCAGCAGCGAGAGACAGGGGGCGTACACCGGGGAGCTGTTTTTT; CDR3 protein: CASSERQGAYTGELFF
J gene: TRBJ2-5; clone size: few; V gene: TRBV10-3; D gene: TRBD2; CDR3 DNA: TGTGCCATCAGTGGGAGCGGGAAAGAGACCCAGTACTTC; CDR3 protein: CAISGSGKETQYF
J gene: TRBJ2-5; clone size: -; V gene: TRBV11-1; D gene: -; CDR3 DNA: TGTGCCAGCAGCCAACCACGGGACAACCAAGAGACCCAGTACTTC; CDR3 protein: CASSQPRDNQETQYF
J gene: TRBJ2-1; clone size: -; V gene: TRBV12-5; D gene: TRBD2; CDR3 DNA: TGTGCTAGTGGTTTGGTACTCCTAGCGGGGGGCCAGCGGTACAATGAGCAGTTCTTC; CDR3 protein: CASGLVLLAGGQRYNEQFF
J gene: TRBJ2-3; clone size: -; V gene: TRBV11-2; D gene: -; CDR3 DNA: TGTGCCAGCAGCCCCATGGGGCAGGGCACAGATACGCAGTATTTT; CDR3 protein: CASSPMGQGTDTQYF
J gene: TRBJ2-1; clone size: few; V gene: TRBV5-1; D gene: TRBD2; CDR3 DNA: TGCGCCAGCAGCCCGCGGGTGGGAGGGCCGGATAATGAGCAGTTCTTC; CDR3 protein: CASSPRVGGPDNEQFF
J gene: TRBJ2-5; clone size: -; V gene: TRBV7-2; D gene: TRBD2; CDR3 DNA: TGTGCCAGCAGCCGGATAGCGGGAGAGTGGGAGACCCAGTACTTC; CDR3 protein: CASSRIAGEWETQYF
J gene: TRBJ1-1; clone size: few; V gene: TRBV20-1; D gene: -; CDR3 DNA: TGCAGTGCTAGATCCAGGGTCGCAGCTGAAGCTTTCTTT; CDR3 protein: CSARSRVAAEAFF
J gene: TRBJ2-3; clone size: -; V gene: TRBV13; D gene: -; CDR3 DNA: TGTGCCAGCAGCTGGACCGGGACTAGCACAGATACGCAGTATTTT; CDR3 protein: CASSWTGTSTDTQYF
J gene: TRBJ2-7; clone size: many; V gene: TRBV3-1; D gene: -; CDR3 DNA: TGTGCCAGCAGCCAAGTTTCGGTTCCTCTCTACGAGCAGTACTTC; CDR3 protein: CASSQVSVPLYEQYF
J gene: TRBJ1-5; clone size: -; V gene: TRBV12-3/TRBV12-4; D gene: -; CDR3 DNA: TGTGCCAGCAGACTAGGAGGGCAGCCCCAGCATTTT; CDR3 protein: CASRLGGQPQHF
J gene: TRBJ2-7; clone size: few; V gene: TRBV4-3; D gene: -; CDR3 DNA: TGCGCCAGCAGCCCAGGAGCAGGAGGGGTATACGAGCAGTACTTC; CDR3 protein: CASSPGAGGVYEQYF
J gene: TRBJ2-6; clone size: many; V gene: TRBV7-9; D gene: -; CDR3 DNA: TGTGCCAGCAGTCTGAGCTCTGGGGCCAACGTCCTGACTTTC; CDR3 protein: CASSLSSGANVLTF
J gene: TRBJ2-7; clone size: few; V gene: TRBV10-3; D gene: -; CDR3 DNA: TGTGCCATCAGTGAAGCCGCTCGCCGCCTGGACGAGCAGTACTTC; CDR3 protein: CAISEAARRLDEQYF
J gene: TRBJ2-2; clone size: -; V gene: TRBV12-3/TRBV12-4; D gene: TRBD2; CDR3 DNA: TGTGCCAGCAGTCCCCTAGCGGGAGGACTCACCGGGGAGCTGTTTTTT; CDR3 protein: CASSPLAGGLTGELFF
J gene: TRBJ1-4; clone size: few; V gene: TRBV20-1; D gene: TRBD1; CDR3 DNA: TGCAGTGCCTTAAACAGGGGAACTAATGAAAAACTGTTTTTT; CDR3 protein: CSALNRGTNEKLFF
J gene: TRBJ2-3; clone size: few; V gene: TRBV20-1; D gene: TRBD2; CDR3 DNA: TGCAGTGCTTCTACGGGACTAGCGGGAGTTAGCACAGATACGCAGTATTTT; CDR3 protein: CSASTGLAGVSTDTQYF
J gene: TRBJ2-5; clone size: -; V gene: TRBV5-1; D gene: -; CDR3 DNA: TGCGCCACAGAGGGACAAGGAGAGACCCAGTACTTC; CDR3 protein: CATEGQGETQYF